Listed below are T cell receptor beta chains from one sample, sequenced in a study of OX40 agonist ivuxolimab in advanced cancers. The data were produced by immunoSEQ multiplex PCR, yet TCRdb's version contains in-frame clones alone and is incomplete. The sample carries some 50,000 clones, approximately 80% recorded once. The material was CD4+ or CD8+ T cells sorted from blood, obtained in a trial of the OX40 agonist ivuxolimab. The origin of the receptors is an adult with an advanced solid tumor such as melanoma, head and neck, liver or kidney cancer. The CDR3 runs from the conserved cysteine through the conserved F or W. D genes are given only for firm matches. The size of a clone is reported for some rows only, either as once, few or many, or as a class for expanded clones.

TRBV6-6	-	TRBJ2-7	-	13	TGTGCCAGCAGGGACATGGGGGTAGGCGAGCAGTACTTC	CASRDMGVGEQYF
TRBV9	-	TRBJ2-7	-	14	TGTGCCAGCAGCGTAGAGGAGGTAACCTACGAGCAGTACTTC	CASSVEEVTYEQYF
TRBV6-1	-	TRBJ1-4	-	14	TGTGCCAGCCGTGACGGGTGGGCTAATGAAAAACTGTTTTTT	CASRDGWANEKLFF
TRBV28	-	TRBJ2-7	-	11	TGTGCCAGCAGTCGCGCGGACGAGCAGTACTTC	CASSRADEQYF
TRBV11-1	-	TRBJ2-7	-	13	TGTGCCAGCAGCCTAGGGACATCATACGAGCAGTACTTC	CASSLGTSYEQYF
TRBV7-9	-	TRBJ1-4	TRBD1	14	TGTGCCAGCAGCCGGACAGGCGGGGGGGAAAAACTGTTTTTT	CASSRTGGGEKLFF
TRBV7-3	-	TRBJ2-1	TRBD2	15	TGTGCCAGCAGCTCCCAAAGCGGGAACTACAATGAGCAGTTCTTC	CASSSQSGNYNEQFF
TRBV18	-	TRBJ2-5	-	13	TGTGCCAGCCTTGCCAAGGTCGGAGAGACCCAGTACTTC	CASLAKVGETQYF
TRBV19	-	TRBJ1-6	TRBD1	15	TGTGCCAGTAGCCCCTCCGGGACAGGGGCTTCACCCCTCCACTTT	CASSPSGTGASPLHF
TRBV15	medium-sized	TRBJ2-4	-	15	TGTGCCACCAGCAGAGATCCGGGGGCGGGAAACATTCAGTACTTC	CATSRDPGAGNIQYF
TRBV7-9	-	TRBJ1-1	TRBD1	15	TGTGCCAGCAGCACATACAGGGGGTCGAGGACTGAAGCTTTCTTT	CASSTYRGSRTEAFF
TRBV6-1	-	TRBJ2-7	TRBD1	15	TGTGCCGCCCGTCCCGGGACAGAGGCTTCCTACGAGCAGTACTTC	CAARPGTEASYEQYF
TRBV27	-	TRBJ2-5	-	14	TGTGCCAGCAGTTTAAGCCGGGGTCGGAAGACCCAGTACTTC	CASSLSRGRKTQYF
TRBV6-5	-	TRBJ2-4	TRBD1	16	TGTGCCAGCAGTTCGCCACTCGGGACAGGGGGAAACATTCAGTACTTC	CASSSPLGTGGNIQYF